The 9 T cell receptor beta chains in this list originate from one sample, sequenced in a study of identical twins. TCRdb independently ran MiXCR on the 5' RACE reads; one entry per CDR3 protein. The sample yields around 1.7 million distinct CDR3 sequences, 32% seen once. Sequencing was done on a sample of cord blood. The origin of the receptors is a newborn girl in good health.

The chain recombines TRBV10-3 with TRBJ1-2; no clear D. The CDR3 runs 14 residues. V lost 0 bases and J 5 bases, leaving 10 bases between the germline ends. Germline V CDR1 and CDR2: ENHRY, SYGVKD. The CDR3 spells CAISESKQIYGYTF. The CDR3 DNA sequence: TGTGCCATCAGTGAGTCGAAGCAGATATATGGCTACACCTTC.

The chain joins TRBV24-1 to TRBJ2-1, with 13 positions matching TRBD2. V lost 0 bases, J lost 6 bases, and 4 bases stayed unmatched. The CDR3 runs 17 residues. The germline V gene has CDR1 KGHDR and CDR2 SFDVKD. The CDR3 is CATSDLSRTSGSNEQFF. CDR3 nucleotides: TGTGCCACCAGTGATTTGTCCCGGACTAGCGGGAGCAATGAGCAGTTCTTC.

The genes are TRBV10-3 and TRBJ2-7; 13 bases are shared with TRBD2. The CDR3 runs 14 residues. The germline gives CDR1 ENHRY, CDR2 SYGVKD. J was trimmed by 5 bases and V by 8 bases; bases with no gene match: 6. The CDR3 DNA reads TGTGCCATCCGAATAGGGACTAGCGGGAACGAGCAGTACTTC. Translating gives CAIRIGTSGNEQYF.

This chain joins TRBV20-1 and TRBJ1-5; D is perhaps TRBD1 (6 bases). The CDR3 runs to 17 residues. The germline V gene has CDR1 DFQATT and CDR2 SNEGSKA (reference sequence). Trimming took off 2 bases at V and 6 bases at J, with 23 bases between the two ends. This chain's CDR3 is CSARSATNRVRSQPQHF. Here the CDR3 DNA reads TGCAGTGCTAGATCCGCAACGAACAGGGTTAGGAGTCAGCCCCAGCATTTT.

This clonotype was recorded at least ten times. The V call is TRBV5-1, the J call TRBJ1-4, with 7 positions matching TRBD1. Germline lookup yields CDR1 SGHRS and CDR2 YFSETQ. This CDR3 comprises 14 residues. The J segment lost 4 bases and the V segment lost 3 bases, leaving 3 bases of the junction unmatched. The CDR3 nucleotides are TGCGCCAGCAGCTCCCGACAGGGTAATGAAAAACTGTTTTTT. This codes for CASSSRQGNEKLFF.

The rearrangement joins TRBV4-1 to TRBJ1-1; no clear D. The CDR3 is 14 residues long. Between the trimmed V and J ends, which lost 2 bases and 0 bases, there was a span of 7 bases. Germline-derived CDR1 and CDR2 are MGHRA and YSYEKL. The CDR3 is CASSQLGMNTEAFF. The CDR3 DNA sequence: TGCGCCAGCAGCCAACTTGGCATGAACACTGAAGCTTTCTTT.

This clonotype was seen a few times. V is TRBV6-5 and J is TRBJ2-7, with 9 nucleotides matching TRBD1. Trimming cost V 0 bases and J 4 bases; bases outside gene matches: 7. The CDR3 length is 16 residues. Germline CDR1 reads MNHEY; CDR2 reads SVGAGI. CDR3 coding DNA: TGTGCCAGCAGTTACTCTGGGACAGGGTGGTCTTACGAGCAGTACTTC. Its translation: CASSYSGTGWSYEQYF.

This clonotype was detected only a few times. This chain joins TRBV29-1 and TRBJ2-1; 7 bases map to TRBD2. The CDR3 sequence is 13 residues long. The germline V gene encodes CDR1 SQVTM and CDR2 ANQGSEA. V shed 7 bases, J shed 7 bases, and the junction held 10 bases outside the gene matches. CDR3 in amino acids: CSARGGEGNEQFF. For the CDR3, the DNA is TGCAGCGCCCGGGGAGGGGAGGGGAATGAGCAGTTCTTC.

This clonotype was seen only once. The chain links TRBV7-2 to TRBJ2-5; 11 bases agree with TRBD2. There are 15 residues in the CDR3. CDR1 is SGHTA, CDR2 FQGNSA, per germline. Losses at the gene ends were 1 base for V and 6 bases for J; bases not matched to a gene: 4. CDR3: CASSLGLAGLKTQYF. CDR3 DNA sequence: TGTGCCAGCAGCTTAGGACTAGCGGGGTTGAAGACCCAGTACTTC.